The 12 T cell receptor beta chains in this list originate from one sample, sequenced in a study of T-cell memory formation after mild COVID-19. TCRdb recomputed calls from the 5' RACE reads with MiXCR, one row per CDR3 protein. Of approximately 250,000 distinct CDR3 sequences listed, 15% to 20% were seen once; the top ten hold around 21%. Sequences were obtained from PBMCs or a T cell subset sorted from them (not recorded which). The receptors stem from a man between 18 and 29 years old who had mild COVID-19 (a few samples of this study predate the infection). Cell type and time point are not known.

In its sample, this clonotype was seen a few times. The chain joins TRBV4-2 to TRBJ2-3, with TRBD2 identical over 8 bases. After removal of 1 base from V and 6 bases from J, the junction contained 6 bases not matched to a gene. The CDR3 is 15 amino acids. Germline CDR1 LGHNA, CDR2 YNFKEQ. CDR3 bases: TGTGCCAGCAGCCAAGCCGGGGGGGCCCCGGATACGCAGTATTTT. Amino acid sequence: CASSQAGGAPDTQYF.

This clonotype was seen a few times. The V and J genes are TRBV18 and TRBJ2-5, with a tentative D call TRBD2 (5 bases). V was trimmed by 5 bases and J by 2 bases, leaving 12 bases between them. CDR1 KGHSH and CDR2 LQKENI come from the germline V gene. The CDR3 has 14 residues. The CDR3 DNA is TGTGCCAGCTCATCTCAACCGGGGCAAGAGACCCAGTACTTC. This gives the protein CASSSQPGQETQYF. Based on the CDR3 plus reference TRBV18 and TRBJ2-5, the full variable domain is NAGVMQNPRHLVRRRGQEARLRCSPMKGHSHVYWYRQLPEEGLKFMVYLQKENIIDESGMPKERFSAEFPKEGPSILRIQQVVRGDSAAYFCASSSQPGQETQYFGPGTRLLVL.

The chain couples TRBV7-9 to TRBJ2-5; D gene unclear. Trimming pared 5 bases from V and 2 bases from J, leaving 9 bases between. CDR3 length: 13 residues. Looked up from germline, CDR1 is SEHNR and CDR2 is FQNEAQ (reference sequence). The CDR3 DNA reads TGTGCCAGCAGCCCGCCAGGTCAAGAGACCCAGTACTTC. Amino acid sequence: CASSPPGQETQYF.

The gene calls are TRBV7-3 and TRBJ2-5, with D uncertain. The CDR3 has 14 amino acids. Germline CDR1 SGHTA, CDR2 FQGTGA. Trimming took off 1 base at V and 2 bases at J, with 8 bases between the two ends. CDR3 sequence reads: CASSLSRIQETQYF. The CDR3 DNA sequence: TGTGCCAGCAGCTTAAGTAGGATTCAAGAGACCCAGTACTTC.

The chain employs TRBV20-1 and TRBJ2-3, with D hard to call. The germline CDR1 and CDR2 sequences are DFQATT and SNEGSKA (reference sequence). This CDR3 contains 13 residues. V lost 0 bases to trimming and J lost 2 bases, with 6 bases between them. The CDR3 loop is CSAREVATDTQYF. The CDR3 DNA follows: TGCAGTGCTAGAGAGGTGGCCACAGATACGCAGTATTTT.

A few counts support this clonotype. The germline gene is not matched at one end of the junction; a read error may be the cause. The chain recombines TRBV7-7 with TRBJ2-5, with unresolved D. CDR1 and CDR2 (germline): SSHAT, FNYEAQ (reference sequence). CDR3 size: 13 residues. Here the CDR3 reads CASSLEPRETQYF. CDR3 coding DNA: TGTGCTAGCAGCTTAGAGCCCAGAGAGACCCAGTACTTC.

The V gene is TRBV7-2, the J gene TRBJ1-5, with a tentative D call TRBD1 (6 bases). The V gene's germline CDR1 is SGHTA and CDR2 FQGNSA. V was shortened by 5 bases and J by 11 bases, with 16 bases between the two germline ends. This CDR3 contains 13 residues. CDR3 DNA: TGTGCCAGCAGCGTAAGGGGGGATCAAGCCCAGCATTTT. Translated, it gives CASSVRGDQAQHF.

This clonotype turned up a few times. V and J are TRBV15 and TRBJ2-7, with a tentative D call TRBD2 (5 bases). The germline V gene has CDR1 LNHNV and CDR2 YYDKDF (reference sequence). V was shortened by 3 bases and J by 3 bases, with 15 bases between the two germline ends. This CDR3 is built from 15 residues. The CDR3 sequence is CATSSSGSGFYEQYV. The CDR3 DNA sequence: TGTGCCACCAGCAGCTCGGGGTCCGGATTCTACGAGCAGTACGTC.

This rearrangement joins TRBV12-3 or TRBV12-4 to TRBJ2-1; the D is unclear. The CDR3 consists of 14 residues. V lost 5 bases, J lost 10 bases, and 18 bases lay in between. CDR3 in amino acids: CASSKDTAPGEQFF. CDR3 sequence (DNA): TGTGCCAGCAGTAAAGATACAGCGCCTGGCGAGCAGTTCTTC.

This clonotype was seen only a few times. V usage is TRBV5-1 and J usage is TRBJ2-1; tentatively, D is TRBD1 (6 bases). V gave up 3 bases and J gave up 5 bases, with 18 bases separating them. The CDR3 is 16 residues long. The germline CDR1 and CDR2 sequences are SGHRS and YFSETQ. The CDR3 coding sequence is TGCGCCAGCAGCTCCCGTGGCTTAGGGGGAAACAATGAGCAGTTCTTC. Translated, it gives CASSSRGLGGNNEQFF.

This clonotype was recorded a few times. The rearrangement joins TRBV18 to TRBJ2-5; D remains unclear. CDR1 is KGHSH, CDR2 LQKENI, per germline. Trimming pared 5 bases from V and 0 bases from J, leaving 7 bases between. This CDR3 is 13 amino acids long. The CDR3 coding sequence is TGTGCCAGCTCAATGGGATACCAAGAGACCCAGTACTTC. Translating it yields CASSMGYQETQYF. Together with reference TRBV18 and TRBJ2-5, the CDR3 gives the full variable domain: NAGVMQNPRHLVRRRGQEARLRCSPMKGHSHVYWYRQLPEEGLKFMVYLQKENIIDESGMPKERFSAEFPKEGPSILRIQQVVRGDSAAYFCASSMGYQETQYFGPGTRLLVL.

This clonotype was detected a few times. The chain recombines TRBV29-1 with TRBJ1-1; D unresolved. Per the germline V gene, CDR1 is SQVTM and CDR2 is ANQGSEA. The CDR3 runs to 11 residues. Trimming stripped 8 bases from V and 5 bases from J, with 12 bases between. The CDR3 DNA sequence: TGCAGCACCGGAGACGGTACTGAAGCTTTCTTT. Its protein is CSTGDGTEAFF.